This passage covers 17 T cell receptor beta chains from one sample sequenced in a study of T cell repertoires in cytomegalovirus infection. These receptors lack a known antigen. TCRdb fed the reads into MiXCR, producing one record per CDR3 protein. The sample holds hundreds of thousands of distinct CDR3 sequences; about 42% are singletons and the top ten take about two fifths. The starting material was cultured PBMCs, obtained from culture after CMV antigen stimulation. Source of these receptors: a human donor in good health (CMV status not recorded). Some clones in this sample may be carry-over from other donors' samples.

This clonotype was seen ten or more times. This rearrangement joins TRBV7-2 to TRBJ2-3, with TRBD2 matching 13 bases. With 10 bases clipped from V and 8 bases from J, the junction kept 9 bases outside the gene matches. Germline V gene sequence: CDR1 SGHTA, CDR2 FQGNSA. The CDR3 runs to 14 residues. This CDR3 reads CATKTSGGAATQYF. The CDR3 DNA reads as TGTGCCACGAAAACTAGCGGGGGGGCGGCTACGCAGTATTTT.

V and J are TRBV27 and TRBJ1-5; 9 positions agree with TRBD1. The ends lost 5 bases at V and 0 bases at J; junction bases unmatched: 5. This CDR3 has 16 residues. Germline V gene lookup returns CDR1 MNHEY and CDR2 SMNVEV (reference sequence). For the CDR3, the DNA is TGTGCCAGCAGTAGGGGGGACAGGGCTAGCAATCAGCCCCAGCATTTT. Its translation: CASSRGDRASNQPQHF.

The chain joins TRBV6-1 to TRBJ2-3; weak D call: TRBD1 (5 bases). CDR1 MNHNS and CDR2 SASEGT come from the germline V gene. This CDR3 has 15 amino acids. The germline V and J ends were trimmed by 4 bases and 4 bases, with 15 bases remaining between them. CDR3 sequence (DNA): TGTGCCAGCAGTGTAAGACAGTCCCCCCCAGATACGCAGTATTTT. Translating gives CASSVRQSPPDTQYF.

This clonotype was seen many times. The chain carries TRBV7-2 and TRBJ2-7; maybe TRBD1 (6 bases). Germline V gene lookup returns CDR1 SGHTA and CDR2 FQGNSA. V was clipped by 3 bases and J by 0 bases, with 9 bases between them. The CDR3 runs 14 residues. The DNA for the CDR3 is TGTGCCAGCAGCTTTGACAGGAGCTCCTACGAGCAGTACTTC. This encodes CASSFDRSSYEQYF.

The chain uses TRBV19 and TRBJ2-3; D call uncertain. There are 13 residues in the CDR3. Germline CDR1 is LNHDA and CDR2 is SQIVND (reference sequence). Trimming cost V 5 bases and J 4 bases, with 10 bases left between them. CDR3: CASSGRMADTQYF. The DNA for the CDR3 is TGTGCCAGTAGTGGGCGGATGGCAGATACGCAGTATTTT. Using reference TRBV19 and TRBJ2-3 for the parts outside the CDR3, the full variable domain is DGGITQSPKYLFRKEGQNVTLSCEQNLNHDAMYWYRQDPGQGLRLIYYSQIVNDFQKGDIAEGYSVSREKKESFPLTVTSAQKNPTAFYLCASSGRMADTQYFGPGTRLTVL.

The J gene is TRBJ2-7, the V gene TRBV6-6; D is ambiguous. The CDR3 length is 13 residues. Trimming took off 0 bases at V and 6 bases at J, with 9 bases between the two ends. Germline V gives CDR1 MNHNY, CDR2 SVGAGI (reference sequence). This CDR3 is CASSYSGISEQYF. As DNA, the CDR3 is TGTGCCAGCAGTTACTCTGGGATCTCCGAGCAGTACTTC.

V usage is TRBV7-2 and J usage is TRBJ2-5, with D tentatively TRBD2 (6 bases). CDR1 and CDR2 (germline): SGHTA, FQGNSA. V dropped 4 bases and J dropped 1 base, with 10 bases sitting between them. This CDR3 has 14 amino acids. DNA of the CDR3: TGTGCCAGCAGCTCCAGCGGGTTCCAAGAGACCCAGTACTTC. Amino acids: CASSSSGFQETQYF. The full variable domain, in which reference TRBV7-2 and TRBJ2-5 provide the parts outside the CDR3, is GAGVSQSPSNKVTEKGKDVELRCDPISGHTALYWYRQSLGQGLEFLIYFQGNSAPDKSGLPSDRFSAERTGGSVSTLTIQRTQQEDSAVYLCASSSSGFQETQYFGPGTRLLVL.

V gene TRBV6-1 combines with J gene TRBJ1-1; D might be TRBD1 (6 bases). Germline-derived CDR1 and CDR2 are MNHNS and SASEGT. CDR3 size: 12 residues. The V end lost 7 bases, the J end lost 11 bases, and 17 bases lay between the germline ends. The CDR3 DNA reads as TGTGCCAGCACCCCAGGGGAGGGGTTGGCTTTCTTT. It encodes CASTPGEGLAFF.

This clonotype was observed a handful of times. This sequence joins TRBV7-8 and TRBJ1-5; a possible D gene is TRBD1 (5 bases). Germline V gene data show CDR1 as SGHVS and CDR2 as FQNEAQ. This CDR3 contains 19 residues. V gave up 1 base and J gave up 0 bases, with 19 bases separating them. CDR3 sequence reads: CASSLVAGWGPYSNQPQHF. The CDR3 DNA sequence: TGTGCCAGCAGCTTAGTGGCTGGGTGGGGCCCCTATAGCAATCAGCCCCAGCATTTT.

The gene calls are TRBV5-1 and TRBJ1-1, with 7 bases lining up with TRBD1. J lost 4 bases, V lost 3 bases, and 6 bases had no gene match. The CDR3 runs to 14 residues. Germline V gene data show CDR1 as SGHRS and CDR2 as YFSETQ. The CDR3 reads CASSYRGMGTEAFF. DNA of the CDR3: TGCGCCAGCAGCTACAGGGGAATGGGCACTGAAGCTTTCTTT.

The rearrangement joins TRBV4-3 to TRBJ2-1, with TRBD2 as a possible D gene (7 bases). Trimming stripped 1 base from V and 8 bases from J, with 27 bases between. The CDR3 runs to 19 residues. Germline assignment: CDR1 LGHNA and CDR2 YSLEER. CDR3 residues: CASSQAGRGRVVAVYEQFF. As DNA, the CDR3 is TGCGCCAGCAGCCAAGCCGGGCGGGGGCGGGTGGTAGCGGTATATGAGCAGTTCTTC.

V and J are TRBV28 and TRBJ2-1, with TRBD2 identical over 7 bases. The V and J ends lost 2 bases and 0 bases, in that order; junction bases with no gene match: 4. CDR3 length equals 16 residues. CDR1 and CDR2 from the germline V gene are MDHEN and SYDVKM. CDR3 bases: TGTGCCAGCAGTTTAAGTTGGGGGGGCTCCTACAATGAGCAGTTCTTC. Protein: CASSLSWGGSYNEQFF.

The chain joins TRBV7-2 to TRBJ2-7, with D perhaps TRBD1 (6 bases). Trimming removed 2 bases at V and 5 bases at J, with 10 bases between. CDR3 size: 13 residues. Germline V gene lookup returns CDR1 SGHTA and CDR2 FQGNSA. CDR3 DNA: TGTGCCAGCAGCTTATCCCCAGGGGACGAGCAGTACTTC. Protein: CASSLSPGDEQYF. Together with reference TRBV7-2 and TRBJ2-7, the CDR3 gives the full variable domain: GAGVSQSPSNKVTEKGKDVELRCDPISGHTALYWYRQSLGQGLEFLIYFQGNSAPDKSGLPSDRFSAERTGGSVSTLTIQRTQQEDSAVYLCASSLSPGDEQYFGPGTRLTVT.

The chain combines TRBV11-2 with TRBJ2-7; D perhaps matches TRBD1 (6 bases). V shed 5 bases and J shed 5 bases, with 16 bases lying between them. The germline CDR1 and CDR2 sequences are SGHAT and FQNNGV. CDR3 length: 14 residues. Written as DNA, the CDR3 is TGTGCCAGCAGCCCAGGGGCGCTGACTGACGAGCAGTACTTC. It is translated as CASSPGALTDEQYF.

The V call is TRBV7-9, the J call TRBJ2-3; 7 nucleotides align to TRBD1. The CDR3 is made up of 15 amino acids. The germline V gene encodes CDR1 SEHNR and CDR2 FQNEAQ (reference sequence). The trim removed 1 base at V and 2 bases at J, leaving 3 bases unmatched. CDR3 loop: CASSLEGAVTDTQYF. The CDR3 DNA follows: TGTGCCAGCAGCTTAGAGGGGGCGGTCACAGATACGCAGTATTTT.

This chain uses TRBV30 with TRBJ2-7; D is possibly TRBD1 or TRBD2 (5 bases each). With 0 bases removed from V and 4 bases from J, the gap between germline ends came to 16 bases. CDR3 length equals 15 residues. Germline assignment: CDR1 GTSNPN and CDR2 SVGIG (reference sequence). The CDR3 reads CAWSVLGDPVYEQYF. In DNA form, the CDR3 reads TGTGCCTGGAGTGTATTGGGGGATCCTGTATACGAGCAGTACTTC.

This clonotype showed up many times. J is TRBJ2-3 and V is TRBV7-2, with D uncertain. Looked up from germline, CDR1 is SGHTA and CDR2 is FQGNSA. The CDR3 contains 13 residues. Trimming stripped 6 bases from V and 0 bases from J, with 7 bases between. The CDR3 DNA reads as TGTGCCAGCAGATGGGGAAGCACAGATACGCAGTATTTT. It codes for CASRWGSTDTQYF.